These 12 T cell receptor beta chains came from one sample sequenced in a study of shared clonotypes between healthy human individuals. Measured with immunoSEQ multiplex PCR; TCRdb has only the in-frame clones, and not every one. This table holds about 680,000 clones, less than 85% found once. Specimen: memory CD4+ T cells sorted from blood. Noted subset: CD45RA-negative fraction. The receptors here all came from a woman aged 25 to 39 in good health.

In this sample, this clone turned up many times. The chain's CDR3 is CASSPTTTYEQYF. DNA of the CDR3: TGTGCCAGCAGCCCGACCACTACCTACGAGCAGTACTTC. This sequence joins TRBV28 and TRBJ2-7, with D uncertain. The germline gives CDR1 MDHEN, CDR2 SYDVKM. This CDR3 has 13 amino acids. V was pared by 6 bases and J by 2 bases, with 11 bases between.

The chain has TRBV10-3 and TRBJ1-2, with a weak D call TRBD1 (5 bases). The CDR3 is made up of 13 amino acids. The V and J ends lost 2 bases and 2 bases respectively, with 6 bases between them. CDR1 and CDR2 from the germline V gene are ENHRY and SYGVKD. The CDR3 DNA reads TGTGCCATCAGTGAGGGGACGAACTATGGCTACACCTTC. Its protein product is CAISEGTNYGYTF.

This clone has more than one count but fewer than ten. This chain connects TRBV5-5 to TRBJ2-7; maybe TRBD1 (5 bases). CDR3 length: 13 residues. Trimming took 2 bases from V and 2 from J, leaving 8 bases between them. Germline assignment: CDR1 SGHKS and CDR2 YYEKEE (reference sequence). CDR3 DNA: TGTGCCAGCAGCTTAGGGGCCCCCTACGAGCAGTACTTC. Translated: CASSLGAPYEQYF.

The genes are TRBV7-6 and TRBJ2-7, with D possibly being TRBD1 or TRBD2 (5 bases each). The CDR3 contains 15 residues. The V end was cut by 4 bases, the J end by 0 bases, with 13 bases between. The V gene's germline CDR1 is SGHVS and CDR2 FNYEAQ. CDR3 sequence (DNA): TGTGCCAGCAGCTCCGGGACCTCAAGCTCCTACGAGCAGTACTTC. Protein: CASSSGTSSSYEQYF.

The rearrangement links TRBV7-2 to TRBJ2-1; D not resolved. Per the germline V gene, CDR1 is SGHTA and CDR2 is FQGNSA. This CDR3 spans 12 amino acids. V was pared by 2 bases and J by 7 bases, with 6 bases between. The CDR3 loop is CASSLTGNEQFF. As DNA, the CDR3 is TGTGCCAGCAGCTTAACGGGTAATGAGCAGTTCTTC.

In regard to this clone: Other DNA sequences of this sample code for an identical CDR3. DNA for the CDR3: TGTGCCAGCAGCCGAGGACTCAGCACAGATACGCAGTATTTT. This sequence encodes CASSRGLSTDTQYF. V gene TRBV28 combines with J gene TRBJ2-3; D may be TRBD2 (5 bases). The CDR3 loop spans 14 amino acids. Trimming stripped 6 bases from V and 0 bases from J, with 10 bases between. Germline V gives CDR1 MDHEN, CDR2 SYDVKM.

The chain links TRBV11-2 to TRBJ1-2; the match to TRBD1 covers 7 bases. CDR1 is SGHAT and CDR2 is FQNNGV in the germline V gene. The CDR3 totals 13 residues. Losses at the gene ends were 4 bases for V and 8 bases for J; bases not matched to a gene: 7. The chain's CDR3 is CASSSQQGLGYTF. CDR3 nucleotide sequence: TGTGCCAGCAGCTCACAACAGGGGCTGGGCTACACCTTC.

The V gene is TRBV10-1, the J gene TRBJ2-2; TRBD2 aligns across 7 bases. Germline CDR1 and CDR2: WNHNN and SYGVQD (reference sequence). V was clipped by 10 bases and J by 6 bases; unmatched bases: 11. The CDR3 has 14 residues. The CDR3 DNA reads TGCGCCACCCAGGCCAGCGGGAAGTCCGGGGAGCTGTTTTTT. As protein: CATQASGKSGELFF.

The count of this clone is one. This chain connects TRBV28 to TRBJ1-5; tentative D call: TRBD1 (5 bases). The V gene lost 3 bases and the J gene lost 5 bases, with 14 bases spanning the gap. In germline, CDR1 is MDHEN, CDR2 SYDVKM. The CDR3 contains 15 residues. CDR3 nucleotide sequence: TGTGCCAGCAGTTTTATCAGCAGGGATGATCAGCCCCAGCATTTT. Translating it yields CASSFISRDDQPQHF.

This clone has ten or more counts. The chain uses TRBV14 and TRBJ2-1, with 14 nucleotides matching TRBD2. This CDR3 comprises 18 residues. CDR1 is SGHDN and CDR2 is FVKESK in the germline V gene. The J segment lost 7 bases and the V segment lost 1 base, leaving 9 bases of the junction unmatched. This CDR3 is CASSQAGTSGRALNEQFF. The CDR3 DNA is TGTGCCAGCAGCCAAGCCGGGACTAGCGGGAGAGCTTTGAATGAGCAGTTCTTC.

This chain connects TRBV6-6 to TRBJ1-4; possibly TRBD1 for D (6 bases). This CDR3 region has 13 residues. Germline V gene data show CDR1 as MNHNY and CDR2 as SVGAGI (reference sequence). Trimming left V 6 bases short and J 7 bases short, with 12 bases between. The CDR3 loop reads CASRRDIGEKLFF. CDR3 nucleotides: TGTGCCAGCAGAAGGGACATAGGTGAAAAACTGTTTTTT.

The V and J genes are TRBV6-5 and TRBJ2-7; TRBD1 matches at 7 bases. V trimming: 6 bases; J trimming: 7 bases; junction bases outside the gene matches: 12. Germline-derived CDR1 and CDR2 are MNHEY and SVGAGI. CDR3 size: 14 residues. CDR3 sequence (DNA): TGTGCCAGCAGCCGAGGGGGCGCGAGGGGGGAGCAGTACTTC. The encoded protein is CASSRGGARGEQYF.